The sample holds many counts of the clone carrying this T cell receptor beta chain. Its antigen is currently unknown. These data originate in a study of T-cell memory formation after mild COVID-19. Study-wide context: For the most part, TCR clusters were specific to one donor. Regarding the study as a whole: Second-wave clones with a day 37 peak had unconfirmed SARS-CoV-2 specificity. Certain responding clones were present in pre-infection memory, suggesting participation of cross-reactive memory.

UMIs and sample barcodes were carried by the TCR alpha and TCR beta cDNA libraries that 5'RACE produced using constant-segment primers. TCRdb re-called the 5' RACE reads with MiXCR, one entry per CDR3 protein. The sample gives about 400,000 distinct CDR3 sequences, approximately 15% of which show up once; less than 25% is in the top ten. J lost 3 bases, V lost 5 bases, and 7 bases had no gene match. The CDR3 is 14 amino acids. CDR1 SGHTA and CDR2 FQGNSA come from the germline V gene. The chain recombines TRBV7-2 with TRBJ2-7; TRBD1 agrees at 7 bases. Sequences were obtained from PBMCs or a T cell subset sorted from them (not recorded which). The TCR was taken from a man younger than 35 who had mild COVID-19 (a few samples of this study predate the infection). Cell type and time point are not known. DNA of the CDR3: TGTGCCAGCAGCAATAACAGGGACAGCTACGAGCAGTACTTC. As protein: CASSNNRDSYEQYF.